A selection of T cell receptor beta chains follows, all from one sample in a study of response to subunit inactivated influenza vaccine. One entry per CDR3 protein results from TCRdb running MiXCR on the RT-PCR reads. The sample includes 630,000 or so distinct CDR3 sequences, 15% to 18% seen only once; the top ten take around a tenth. The sample in question was PBMCs from blood, obtained 11 to 12 days after vaccination. The receptors originated from a man aged 50 to 60 who received an inactivated influenza vaccine. Each CDR3 is given with its conserved first and last residue. D genes are given only for firm matches. Size tells how often a clone was seen (once, few, many) or the class of an expanded clone, and some rows leave it out.

V	J	size	D	CDR3	DNA
TRBV20-1	TRBJ2-1	few	TRBD1	CSVTPPGQGLDEQFF	TGCAGTGTCACGCCTCCGGGACAGGGGTTAGATGAGCAGTTCTTC
TRBV7-3	TRBJ2-1	-	TRBD2	CASSTRLAGVNEQFF	TGTGCCAGCAGCACCCGACTAGCGGGAGTCAATGAGCAGTTCTTC
TRBV10-3	TRBJ1-6	-	-	CAIGPGPGNSPLHF	TGTGCCATCGGCCCAGGGCCGGGTAATTCACCCCTCCACTTT
TRBV27	TRBJ2-5	few	-	CASSPSRGGETQYF	TGTGCCAGCAGTCCCTCTCGCGGCGGGGAGACCCAGTACTTC
TRBV7-9	TRBJ2-5	few	-	CASSLMIETQYF	TGTGCCAGCAGCTTAATGATTGAGACCCAGTACTTC
TRBV12-3/TRBV12-4	TRBJ2-1	once	-	CASSLKEGGLDEQFF	TGTGCCAGCAGTTTAAAAGAGGGGGGTCTCGATGAGCAGTTCTTC
TRBV4-1	TRBJ2-5	-	-	CASSQVLVSETQYF	TGCGCCAGCAGCCAAGTTTTGGTATCGGAGACCCAGTACTTC
TRBV20-1	TRBJ1-1	-	-	CSARDRWRARADTEAFF	TGCAGTGCTAGAGATAGGTGGAGAGCCAGGGCGGACACTGAAGCTTTCTTT
TRBV7-2	TRBJ1-1	-	-	CASSLAAAANEAFF	TGTGCCAGCAGCTTAGCGGCGGCAGCAAATGAAGCTTTCTTT
TRBV18	TRBJ2-1	-	TRBD1	CASQPGQANSEQFF	TGTGCCAGTCAACCGGGACAGGCTAATAGTGAGCAGTTCTTC
TRBV28	TRBJ2-7	few	TRBD1	CASRGTGRSYEQYF	TGTGCCAGCAGGGGGACAGGGAGATCCTACGAGCAGTACTTC
TRBV20-1	TRBJ2-5	-	-	CSARDQGGAETQYF	TGCAGTGCTAGAGATCAGGGGGGGGCAGAGACCCAGTACTTC
TRBV18	TRBJ2-1	-	-	CASSPIYGPYNEQFF	TGTGCCAGCTCACCAATTTACGGTCCCTACAATGAGCAGTTCTTC
TRBV5-1	TRBJ2-5	few	-	CASSGPPGQETQYF	TGCGCCAGCAGCGGCCCCCCGGGGCAAGAGACCCAGTACTTC
TRBV6-2/TRBV6-3	TRBJ2-1	-	TRBD2	CASSYTTSGRGNEQFF	TGTGCCAGCAGTTACACGACTAGCGGGAGGGGTAATGAGCAGTTCTTC
TRBV28	TRBJ2-7	few	-	CASSPTADSYEQYF	TGTGCCAGCAGTCCCACGGCGGACTCCTACGAGCAGTACTTC
TRBV6-1	TRBJ2-1	-	TRBD2	CASRAGLAGVDEQFF	TGTGCCAGCAGGGCGGGACTAGCGGGAGTAGATGAGCAGTTCTTC
TRBV2	TRBJ2-3	once	-	CASSRKQDTQYF	TGTGCCAGCAGTCGAAAACAAGATACGCAGTATTTT
TRBV5-1	TRBJ1-6	few	-	CASSSRGEENSPLHF	TGCGCCAGCAGCTCCAGGGGAGAGGAGAATTCACCCCTCCACTTT
TRBV9	TRBJ2-1	-	-	CASSVSPWVGSGDEQFF	TGTGCCAGCAGCGTCTCCCCTTGGGTCGGGAGTGGAGATGAGCAGTTCTTC
TRBV29-1	TRBJ2-5	-	-	CSVPGREETQYF	TGCAGCGTTCCTGGCAGAGAAGAGACCCAGTACTTC
TRBV5-1	TRBJ1-1	many	-	CASSKQGRSNTEAFF	TGCGCCAGCAGCAAACAGGGAAGGTCGAACACTGAAGCTTTCTTT
TRBV5-1	TRBJ2-7	few	TRBD1	CASSLAGTEIYEQYF	TGCGCCAGCAGCCTGGCCGGGACAGAGATATACGAGCAGTACTTC
TRBV12-3/TRBV12-4	TRBJ2-7	few	-	CASSPTQGIGFSHEQYF	TGTGCCAGCAGTCCCACACAGGGAATAGGATTCAGCCACGAGCAGTACTTC
TRBV12-3/TRBV12-4	TRBJ2-5	-	-	CASSIGNQQETQYF	TGTGCCAGCAGTATAGGGAACCAACAAGAGACCCAGTACTTC
TRBV4-3	TRBJ2-2	many	-	CASSQRPAGTNTGELFF	TGCGCCAGCAGCCAACGGCCGGCGGGGACGAACACCGGGGAGCTGTTTTTT
TRBV2	TRBJ2-7	few	-	CASSRPDSYEQYF	TGTGCCAGCAGCCGACCGGACAGCTACGAGCAGTACTTC
TRBV5-1	TRBJ2-5	-	TRBD2	CASSWTSGTQYF	TGCGCCAGCAGCTGGACTAGCGGGACCCAGTACTTC
TRBV29-1	TRBJ2-1	many	TRBD1	CSVRQGAKEQFF	TGCAGCGTCCGACAGGGGGCTAAAGAGCAGTTCTTC
TRBV29-1	TRBJ2-7	-	TRBD2	CSVDISGGPAYEQYF	TGCAGCGTTGATATCTCGGGAGGGCCTGCTTACGAGCAGTACTTC
TRBV28	TRBJ2-1	few	TRBD2	CASSPYRLAGPYNEQFF	TGTGCCAGCAGTCCCTATCGACTAGCGGGTCCCTACAATGAGCAGTTCTTC
TRBV28	TRBJ2-2	-	-	CASSYGGHTFSGELFF	TGTGCCAGCTCTTACGGCGGTCATACATTTTCCGGGGAGCTGTTTTTT
TRBV6-2/TRBV6-3	TRBJ2-5	few	TRBD2	CASSNSRTSGSSLETQYF	TGTGCCAGCAGCAACTCCAGGACTAGCGGTAGCAGTTTAGAGACCCAGTACTTC
TRBV20-1	TRBJ2-2	few	-	CSAKGPQGSTGELFF	TGCAGTGCTAAAGGACCGCAGGGCAGCACCGGGGAGCTGTTTTTT
TRBV15	TRBJ1-3	few	-	CATSSSLGVGNTIYF	TGTGCCACCAGCAGTTCCTTGGGGGTCGGAAACACCATATATTTT
TRBV7-9	TRBJ2-1	few	-	CASSLTLQLVYNEQFF	TGTGCCAGCAGCCTTACGTTACAGTTAGTCTACAATGAGCAGTTCTTC
TRBV6-2/TRBV6-3	TRBJ2-7	-	-	CASRLQGGPYEQYF	TGTGCCAGCAGACTTCAGGGAGGACCCTACGAGCAGTACTTC